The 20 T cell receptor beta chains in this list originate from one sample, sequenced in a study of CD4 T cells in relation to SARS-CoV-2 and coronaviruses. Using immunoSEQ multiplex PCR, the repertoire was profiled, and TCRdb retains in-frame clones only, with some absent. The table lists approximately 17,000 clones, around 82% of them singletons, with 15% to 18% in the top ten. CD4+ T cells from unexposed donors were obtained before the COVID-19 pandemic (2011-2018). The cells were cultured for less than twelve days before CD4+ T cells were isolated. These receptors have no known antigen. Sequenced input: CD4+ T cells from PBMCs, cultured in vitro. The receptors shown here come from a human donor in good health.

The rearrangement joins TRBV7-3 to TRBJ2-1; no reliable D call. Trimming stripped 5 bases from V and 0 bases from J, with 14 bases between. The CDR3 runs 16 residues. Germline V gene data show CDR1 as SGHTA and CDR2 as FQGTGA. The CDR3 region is CASSPLLLSSYNEQFF. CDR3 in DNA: TGTGCCAGCAGCCCCCTCCTCCTGAGCTCCTACAATGAGCAGTTCTTC.

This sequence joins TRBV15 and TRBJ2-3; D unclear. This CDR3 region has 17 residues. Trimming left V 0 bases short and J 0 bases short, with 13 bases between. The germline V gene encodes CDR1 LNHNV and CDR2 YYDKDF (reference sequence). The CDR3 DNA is TGTGCCACCAGCAGAGACGAAAAGGGCCCTAGCACAGATACGCAGTATTTT. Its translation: CATSRDEKGPSTDTQYF.

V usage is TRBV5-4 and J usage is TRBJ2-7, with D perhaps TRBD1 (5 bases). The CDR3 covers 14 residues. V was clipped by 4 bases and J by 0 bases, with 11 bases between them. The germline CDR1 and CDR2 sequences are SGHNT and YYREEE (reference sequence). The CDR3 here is CASSIREGSYEQYF. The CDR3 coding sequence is TGTGCCAGCAGCATCAGGGAAGGCTCCTACGAGCAGTACTTC.

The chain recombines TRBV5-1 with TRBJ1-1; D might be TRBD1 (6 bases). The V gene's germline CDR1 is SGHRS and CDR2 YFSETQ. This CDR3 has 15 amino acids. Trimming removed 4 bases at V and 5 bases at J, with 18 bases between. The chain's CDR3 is CASSRLGASGTEAFF. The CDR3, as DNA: TGCGCCAGCAGCCGCTTGGGGGCATCGGGGACTGAAGCTTTCTTT.

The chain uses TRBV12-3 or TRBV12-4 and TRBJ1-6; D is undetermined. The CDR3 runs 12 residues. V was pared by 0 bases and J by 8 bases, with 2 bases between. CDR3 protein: CASSLADSPLHF. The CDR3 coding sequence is TGTGCCAGCAGTTTAGCGGATTCACCCCTCCACTTT.

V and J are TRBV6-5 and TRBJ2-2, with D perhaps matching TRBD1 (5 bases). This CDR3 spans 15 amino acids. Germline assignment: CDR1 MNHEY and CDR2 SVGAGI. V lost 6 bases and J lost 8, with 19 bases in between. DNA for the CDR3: TGTGCCAGCAGAACGAACGAGCAGGGTACGGGGGAGCTGTTTTTT. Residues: CASRTNEQGTGELFF.

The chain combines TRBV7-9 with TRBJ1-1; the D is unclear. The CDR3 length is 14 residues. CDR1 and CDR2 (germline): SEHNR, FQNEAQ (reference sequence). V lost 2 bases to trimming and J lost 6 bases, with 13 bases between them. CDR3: CASSLSGPSAEAFF. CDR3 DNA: TGTGCCAGCAGCTTATCTGGGCCCTCGGCTGAAGCTTTCTTT.

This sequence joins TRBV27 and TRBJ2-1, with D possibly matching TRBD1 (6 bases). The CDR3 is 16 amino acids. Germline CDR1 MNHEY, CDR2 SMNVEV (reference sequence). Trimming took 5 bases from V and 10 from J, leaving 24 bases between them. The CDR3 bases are TGTGCCAGCAGTCCCCCCGGAGGAACCAGGGGAATGGAGCAGTTCTTC. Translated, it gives CASSPPGGTRGMEQFF.

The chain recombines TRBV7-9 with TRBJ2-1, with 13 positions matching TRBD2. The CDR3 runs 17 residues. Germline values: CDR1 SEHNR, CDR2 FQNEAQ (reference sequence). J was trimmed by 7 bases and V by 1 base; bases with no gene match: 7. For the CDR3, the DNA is TGTGCCAGCAGCTTAGGGGACGGACTAGCGGGAGCGAATGAGCAGTTCTTC. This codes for CASSLGDGLAGANEQFF.

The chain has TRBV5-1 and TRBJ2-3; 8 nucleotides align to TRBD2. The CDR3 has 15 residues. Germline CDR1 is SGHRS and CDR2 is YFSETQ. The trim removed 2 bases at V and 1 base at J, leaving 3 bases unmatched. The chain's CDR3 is CASSLLSGGTDTQYF. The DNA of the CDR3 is TGCGCCAGCAGCTTACTTAGCGGGGGCACAGATACGCAGTATTTT.

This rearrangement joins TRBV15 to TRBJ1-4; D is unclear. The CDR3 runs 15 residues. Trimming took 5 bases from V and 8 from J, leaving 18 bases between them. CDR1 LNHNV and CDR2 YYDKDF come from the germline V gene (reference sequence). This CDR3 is CATSRYWPSGEKLFF. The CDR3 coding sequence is TGTGCCACCAGCCGATACTGGCCGTCCGGGGAAAAACTGTTTTTT.

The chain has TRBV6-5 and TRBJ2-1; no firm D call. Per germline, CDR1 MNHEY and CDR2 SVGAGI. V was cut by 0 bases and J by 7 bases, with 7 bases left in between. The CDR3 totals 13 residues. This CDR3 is CASSYSNENEQFF. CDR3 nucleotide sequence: TGTGCCAGCAGTTACTCGAATGAAAATGAGCAGTTCTTC.

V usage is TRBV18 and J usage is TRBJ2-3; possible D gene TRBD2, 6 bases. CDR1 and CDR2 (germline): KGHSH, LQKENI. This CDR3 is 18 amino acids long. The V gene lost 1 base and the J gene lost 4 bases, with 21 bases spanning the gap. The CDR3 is CASSPRSSGGAGPDTQYF. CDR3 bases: TGTGCCAGCTCACCACGGTCATCGGGCGGGGCGGGCCCAGATACGCAGTATTTT.

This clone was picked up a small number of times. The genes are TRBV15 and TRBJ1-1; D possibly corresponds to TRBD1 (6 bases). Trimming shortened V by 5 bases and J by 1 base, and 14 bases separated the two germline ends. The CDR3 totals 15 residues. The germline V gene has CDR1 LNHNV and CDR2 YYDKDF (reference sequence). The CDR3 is CATSGDTGKNTEAFF. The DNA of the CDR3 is TGTGCCACCAGCGGTGATACAGGGAAGAACACTGAAGCTTTCTTT.

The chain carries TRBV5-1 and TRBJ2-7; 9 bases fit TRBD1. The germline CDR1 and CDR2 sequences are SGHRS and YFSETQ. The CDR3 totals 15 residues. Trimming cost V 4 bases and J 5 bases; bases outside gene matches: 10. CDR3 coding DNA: TGCGCCAGCAGCGGCACAGGGGGCGTGCAGAACGAGCAGTACTTC. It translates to CASSGTGGVQNEQYF.

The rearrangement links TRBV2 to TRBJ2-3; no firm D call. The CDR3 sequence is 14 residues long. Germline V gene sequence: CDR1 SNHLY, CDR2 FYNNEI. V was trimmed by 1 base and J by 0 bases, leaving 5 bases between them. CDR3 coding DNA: TGTGCCAGCAGTGAAGAAGGAAGCACAGATACGCAGTATTTT. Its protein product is CASSEEGSTDTQYF.

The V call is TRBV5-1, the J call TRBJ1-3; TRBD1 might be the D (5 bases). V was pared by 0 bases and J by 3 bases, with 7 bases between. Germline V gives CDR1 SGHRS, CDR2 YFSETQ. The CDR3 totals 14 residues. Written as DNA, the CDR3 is TGCGCCAGCAGCTTGGAAGGGGTTGGAAACACCATATATTTT. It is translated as CASSLEGVGNTIYF.

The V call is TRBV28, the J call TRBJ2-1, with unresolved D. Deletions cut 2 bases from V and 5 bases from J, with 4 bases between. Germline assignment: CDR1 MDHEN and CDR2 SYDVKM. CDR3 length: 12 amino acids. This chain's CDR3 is CASSLLNNEQFF. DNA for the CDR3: TGTGCCAGCAGTTTACTTAACAATGAGCAGTTCTTC.

CDR3 loop: CASSRGNSYSGNTIYF. CDR3 nucleotides: TGCGCCAGCAGCCGGGGAAACAGCTACTCTGGAAACACCATATATTTT. The chain couples TRBV5-1 to TRBJ1-3; D is ambiguous. The CDR3 consists of 16 residues. CDR1 and CDR2 (germline): SGHRS, YFSETQ. Between the trimmed V and J ends, which lost 4 bases and 0 bases, there was a span of 14 bases.

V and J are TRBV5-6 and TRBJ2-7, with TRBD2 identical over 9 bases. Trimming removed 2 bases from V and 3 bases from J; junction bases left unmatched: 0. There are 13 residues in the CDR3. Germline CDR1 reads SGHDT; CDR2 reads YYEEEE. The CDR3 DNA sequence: TGTGCCAGCAGCTTTAGCGGGAGCTACGAGCAGTACTTC. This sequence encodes CASSFSGSYEQYF.